A selection of T cell receptor beta chains follows, all from one sample in a study of T cell repertoires in cytomegalovirus infection. Which antigens these TCRs recognize remains unknown. From the reads, TCRdb called clonotypes with MiXCR, one entry per CDR3 protein. The data hold a few hundred thousand distinct CDR3 sequences, with 30% to 35% observed a single time. The sequencing here drew on cultured PBMCs, taken from culture after CMV antigen stimulation. These receptors originate from a human donor in good health (CMV status not recorded). Some clones in this sample may be carry-over from other donors' samples. CDR3s include the opening cysteine and the closing phenylalanine or tryptophan. Fields, in order: clone size, V gene, J gene, D gene, CDR3 DNA, CDR3 protein. D genes are given only for firm matches. Part of the rows lack a size; the others show once, few, many or a class for expanded clones.

>.|TRBV4-2|TRBJ2-7|.
TGTGCCAGCAGCCAGACGTTTGGGGTCTACGAGCAGTACTTC
CASSQTFGVYEQYF
>few|TRBV12-3/TRBV12-4|TRBJ2-5|TRBD2
TGTGCCAGCAAACTAGCGGGACAAGAGACCCAGTACTTC
CASKLAGQETQYF
>.|TRBV20-1|TRBJ2-1|TRBD2
TGCAGTGCTGGTAGTACACCCGGGACTAGCGTCGATGAGCAGTTCTTC
CSAGSTPGTSVDEQFF
>.|TRBV19|TRBJ2-3|TRBD2
TGTGCCAGTAGTATGCTTGCGGGAGGGGCAGATACGCAGTATTTT
CASSMLAGGADTQYF
>.|TRBV5-6|TRBJ1-4|.
TGTGCCAGCAGTTATGGGGGGCAGACTTATTCAGATGAAAAACTGTTTTTT
CASSYGGQTYSDEKLFF
>few|TRBV7-8|TRBJ2-3|.
TGTGCCAGCAGCTTAAGGTCTTGGGCTAGCGTTTCCACAGATACGCAGTATTTT
CASSLRSWASVSTDTQYF
>few|TRBV12-3/TRBV12-4|TRBJ1-2|TRBD1
TGTGCCAGCAGCATTCGGACAGGGAATAACTATGGCTACACCTTC
CASSIRTGNNYGYTF
>.|TRBV6-8|TRBJ1-1|.
TGTGCCAGCAGTCCTCCCGCAGGTGGGGAGACTGAAGCTTTCTTT
CASSPPAGGETEAFF
>.|TRBV5-4|TRBJ2-3|TRBD2
TGTGCCAGCAGCCCCCCGGGGGGTACAGATACGCAGTATTTT
CASSPPGGTDTQYF
>.|TRBV14|TRBJ1-1|.
TGTGCCAGCAGCCAAGAAGTCCTACCGAACACTGAAGCTTTCTTT
CASSQEVLPNTEAFF
>few|TRBV2|TRBJ2-3|TRBD2
TGTGCCAGCAGACCCCAAGCGGGAGGATCTGGAGATACGCAGTATTTT
CASRPQAGGSGDTQYF
>many|TRBV7-8|TRBJ2-1|TRBD2
TGTGCCAGCTCAGCCTTGAGGGCGGGAGTCTACAATGAGCAGTTCTTC
CASSALRAGVYNEQFF
>few|TRBV4-1|TRBJ1-2|TRBD1
TGCGCCAGCAGCCGGGCAGGACAGGGGGTCGATGGCTACACCTTC
CASSRAGQGVDGYTF
>many|TRBV7-2|TRBJ2-2|.
TGTGCCAGCAGCTTAGGGTTAGCCACCGGGGAGCTGTTTTTT
CASSLGLATGELFF